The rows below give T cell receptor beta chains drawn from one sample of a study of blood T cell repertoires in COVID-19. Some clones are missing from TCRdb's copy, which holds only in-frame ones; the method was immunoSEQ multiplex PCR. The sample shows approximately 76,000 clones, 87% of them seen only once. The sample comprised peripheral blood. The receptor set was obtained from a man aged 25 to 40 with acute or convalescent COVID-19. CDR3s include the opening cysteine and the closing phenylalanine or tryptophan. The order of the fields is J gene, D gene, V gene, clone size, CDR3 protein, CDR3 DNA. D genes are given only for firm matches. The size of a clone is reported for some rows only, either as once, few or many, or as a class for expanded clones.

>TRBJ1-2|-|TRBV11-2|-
CASSSTILRRGAYGYTF
TGTGCCAGCAGCTCGACGATCCTACGCCGCGGAGCCTATGGCTACACCTTC
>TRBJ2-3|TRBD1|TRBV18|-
CASSLSDRNVDTQYF
TGTGCCAGCTCACTATCGGACAGGAATGTAGATACGCAGTATTTT
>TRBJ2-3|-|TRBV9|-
CASSGHTDTQYF
TGTGCCAGCAGCGGACACACAGATACGCAGTATTTT
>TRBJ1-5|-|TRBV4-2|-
CASSQEVAPNQPQHF
TGTGCCAGCAGCCAAGAAGTAGCCCCCAATCAGCCCCAGCATTTT
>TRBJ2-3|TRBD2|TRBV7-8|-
CASGGATQYF
TGTGCCTCCGGGGGGGCTACGCAGTATTTT
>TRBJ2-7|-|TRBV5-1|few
CASSLALGAQYEQYF
TGCGCCAGCAGCTTGGCCTTGGGGGCTCAGTACGAGCAGTACTTC
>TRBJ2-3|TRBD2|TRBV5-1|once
CASSPGTSGRDTQYF
TGCGCCAGCAGCCCCGGGACTAGCGGGAGAGATACGCAGTATTTT
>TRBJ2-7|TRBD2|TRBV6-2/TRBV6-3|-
CASSYPPTFTSGTSYEQYF
TGTGCCAGCAGTTACCCGCCCACCTTCACTAGCGGGACCTCCTACGAGCAGTACTTC
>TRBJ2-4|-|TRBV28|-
CASSSVGGGAKNIQYF
TGTGCCAGCAGTTCCGTGGGGGGAGGAGCCAAAAACATTCAGTACTTC
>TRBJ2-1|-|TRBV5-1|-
CASSLLTEGGEQFF
TGCGCCAGCAGCCTCCTGACAGAAGGGGGTGAGCAGTTCTTC
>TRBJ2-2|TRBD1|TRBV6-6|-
CASSPPGTGGMGGELFF
TGTGCCAGCAGTCCTCCCGGGACAGGGGGCATGGGCGGGGAGCTGTTTTTT
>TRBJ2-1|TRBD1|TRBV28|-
CASSPHGTGSGEQFF
TGTGCCAGCAGTCCCCACGGGACAGGGTCTGGTGAGCAGTTCTTC
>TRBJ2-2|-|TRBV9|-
CASSPGRRAGSGTGELFF
TGTGCCAGCAGCCCTGGTAGAAGGGCGGGATCGGGCACCGGGGAGCTGTTTTTT
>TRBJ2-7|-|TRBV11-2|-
CASSLFRGSPSYEQYF
TGTGCCAGCAGCTTATTTAGGGGGTCCCCCTCCTACGAGCAGTACTTC
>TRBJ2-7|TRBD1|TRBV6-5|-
CASSYERTGPYEQYF
TGTGCCAGCAGTTACGAGCGGACAGGACCCTACGAGCAGTACTTC
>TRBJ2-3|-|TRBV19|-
CATRLGTDTQYF
TGTGCCACCCGACTAGGCACAGATACGCAGTATTTT
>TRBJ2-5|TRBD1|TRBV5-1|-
CASGDRQETQYF
TGCGCCAGCGGGGACAGACAAGAGACCCAGTACTTC
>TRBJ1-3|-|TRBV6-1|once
CASSDPTSSRGSGNTIYF
TGTGCCAGCAGTGATCCTACTTCGAGCCGGGGCTCTGGAAACACCATATATTTT
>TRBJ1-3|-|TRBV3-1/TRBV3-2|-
CASSPPPGNTIYF
TGTGCCAGCAGTCCTCCCCCCGGAAACACCATATATTTT
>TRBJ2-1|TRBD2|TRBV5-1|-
CASSRLAGANEQFF
TGCGCCAGCAGCCGACTAGCGGGAGCAAATGAGCAGTTCTTC
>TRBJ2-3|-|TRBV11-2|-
CASSLGAILTQRGDTQYF
TGTGCCAGCAGCTTAGGAGCTATATTGACCCAAAGGGGAGATACGCAGTATTTT
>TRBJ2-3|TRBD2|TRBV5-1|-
CASTPLAGGSDTQYF
TGCGCCAGCACCCCACTAGCGGGAGGATCTGATACGCAGTATTTT
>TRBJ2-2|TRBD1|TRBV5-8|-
CASSFLSGGTGELFF
TGTGCCAGCAGCTTTCTTTCAGGGGGCACCGGGGAGCTGTTTTTT
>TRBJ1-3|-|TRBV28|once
CASSLAGTEGRNTIYF
TGTGCCAGCAGTTTAGCCGGGACGGAGGGAAGAAACACCATATATTTT
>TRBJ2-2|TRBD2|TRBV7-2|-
CASSLARAGAPGELFF
TGTGCCAGCAGCTTAGCGCGAGCGGGGGCACCCGGGGAGCTGTTTTTT
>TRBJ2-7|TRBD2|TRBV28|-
CASSQLPTSLHREQYF
TGTGCCAGCAGCCAACTCCCGACTAGCCTACACAGGGAGCAGTACTTC
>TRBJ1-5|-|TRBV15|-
CATSRVVVNQPQHF
TGTGCCACCAGCAGAGTAGTAGTGAATCAGCCCCAGCATTTT
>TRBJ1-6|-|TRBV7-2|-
CASSLTANSPLHF
TGTGCCAGCAGCCTGACAGCAAATTCACCCCTCCACTTT
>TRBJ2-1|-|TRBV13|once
CASSPPNFQSYNEQFF
TGTGCCAGCAGCCCCCCGAACTTCCAATCCTACAATGAGCAGTTCTTC
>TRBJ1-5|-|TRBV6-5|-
CASSHGVNQPQHF
TGTGCCAGCAGCCACGGGGTCAATCAGCCCCAGCATTTT
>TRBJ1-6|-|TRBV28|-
CASTISGLRSPLHF
TGTGCCAGCACCATTTCAGGGTTACGCTCACCCCTCCACTTT
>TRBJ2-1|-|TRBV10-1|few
CASSGGDSYNEQFF
TGCGCCAGCAGTGGCGGGGATTCCTACAATGAGCAGTTCTTC
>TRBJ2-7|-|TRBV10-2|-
CASSEGSTYEQYF
TGCGCCAGCAGTGAGGGTAGCACCTACGAGCAGTACTTC
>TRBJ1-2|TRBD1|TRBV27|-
CASSLGQGASYGYTF
TGTGCCAGCAGTTTAGGGCAGGGGGCCTCTTATGGCTACACCTTC
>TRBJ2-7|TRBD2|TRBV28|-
CASSPTSGKMGQYF
TGTGCCAGCAGTCCAACTAGCGGGAAGATGGGGCAGTACTTC
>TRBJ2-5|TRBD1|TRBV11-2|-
CASSTAGGTGLEGPQYF
TGTGCCAGCAGTACCGCGGGTGGGACAGGGCTCGAAGGGCCCCAGTACTTC
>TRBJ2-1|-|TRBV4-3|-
CASSQRAGSGDEQFF
TGCGCCAGCAGCCAACGTGCAGGGTCCGGCGATGAGCAGTTCTTC
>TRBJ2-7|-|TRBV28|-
CASSLLRSSSYEQYF
TGTGCCAGCAGTTTATTACGGTCCTCCTCCTACGAGCAGTACTTC
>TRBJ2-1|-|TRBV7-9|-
CASSLNRAGNEQFF
TGTGCCAGCAGCTTAAACAGGGCGGGCAATGAGCAGTTCTTC
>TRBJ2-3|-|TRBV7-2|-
CASSSTSYSTDTQYF
TGTGCCAGCAGCTCCACTTCTTATAGCACAGATACGCAGTATTTT
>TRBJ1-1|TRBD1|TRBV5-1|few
CASSSGPGQGVGGTEAFF
TGCGCCAGCAGCTCGGGTCCGGGACAGGGGGTTGGGGGTACTGAAGCTTTCTTT